This T cell receptor beta chain appears in the sequencing data of a study of T cell changes during pregnancy in multiple sclerosis. Trimming took 5 bases from V and 0 from J, leaving 15 bases between them. The CDR3 consists of 16 residues. In germline, CDR1 is MGHRA, CDR2 YSYEKL. Only in-frame clones appear in the TCRdb table, and some are missing; sequencing was by immunoSEQ multiplex PCR. The table lists more than 55,000 clones, 90% to 95% of them singletons. The sequence derives from a female donor in good health, enrolled as a control in a pregnancy study. The starting material was peripheral blood, obtained in the first trimester of pregnancy. V gene TRBV4-1 combines with J gene TRBJ2-3, with D possibly being TRBD2 (6 bases). The CDR3 protein is CASSTQERVSTDTQYF. In DNA, the CDR3 is TGCGCCAGCAGCACTCAGGAGCGGGTGAGCACAGATACGCAGTATTTT.